A selection of T cell receptor beta chains follows, all from one sample in a study of shared clonotypes between healthy human individuals. The table came from immunoSEQ multiplex PCR; TCRdb's copy has only in-frame clones and leaves some out. Of approximately 530,000 clones in the sample, more than 95% were seen once. What was sequenced was naive CD4+ T cells sorted from blood. These receptors all come from a woman aged 25 to 39 in good health. Each CDR3 is given with its conserved first and last residue. A D gene is named only where the DNA matches it firmly. Only some rows state a clone size, as once, few, many or a class for expanded clones.

TRBJ2-7	TRBV5-4	NA	NA	TGTGCCAGCAGCTATGGGGGGCTAGCGGAGTCCTACGAGCAGTACTTC	CASSYGGLAESYEQYF
TRBJ2-7	TRBV27	NA	TRBD1	TGTGCCAGCAGGGAAGGGACAGGGGGCGTGTACGAGCAGTACTTC	CASREGTGGVYEQYF
TRBJ2-1	TRBV6-1	NA	TRBD2	TGTGCCAGCAGTGAAGCAGGCCTAGCGGGAACTGAGCAGTTCTTC	CASSEAGLAGTEQFF
TRBJ2-3	TRBV9	NA	NA	TGTGCCAGCAGCGTAGGGGCGGAGTCAAGCACAGATACGCAGTATTTT	CASSVGAESSTDTQYF
TRBJ2-1	TRBV6-5	NA	NA	TGTGCCAGCAGTTACGCAGATCCATACAATGAGCAGTTCTTC	CASSYADPYNEQFF
TRBJ1-2	TRBV6-6	NA	NA	TGTGCCAGCAAACAGACCAGGGACGATGGCTACACCTTC	CASKQTRDDGYTF
TRBJ1-4	TRBV5-1	NA	NA	TGCGCCAGCAGCTTAACAGGACTTAATGAAAAACTGTTTTTT	CASSLTGLNEKLFF
TRBJ2-7	TRBV5-6	NA	NA	TGTGCCAGCAGCTTGGGACTGCGCGAGCAGTACTTC	CASSLGLREQYF
TRBJ2-3	TRBV18	NA	NA	TGTGCCAGCTCACCCGTGACAGGAGGCACAGATACGCAGTATTTT	CASSPVTGGTDTQYF
TRBJ2-7	TRBV6-5	NA	TRBD2	TGTGCCAGCAGTACAGCGGGGACCCCCTACGAGCAGTACTTC	CASSTAGTPYEQYF
TRBJ1-1	TRBV25-1	NA	NA	TGTGCCAGCAGTGAATCGACAGGGAACACTGAAGCTTTCTTT	CASSESTGNTEAFF
TRBJ2-1	TRBV7-9	NA	NA	TGTGCCAGCAGCTTAGAGCTCTTGGGTGCCTACAATGAGCAGTTCTTC	CASSLELLGAYNEQFF
TRBJ1-1	TRBV7-8	NA	NA	TGTGCCAGCAGCCCAAGCCGGGTCCGGATGAACACTGAAGCTTTCTTT	CASSPSRVRMNTEAFF
TRBJ1-4	TRBV20-1	NA	NA	TGCAGTGCGTCCCCCGGTGAAAAACTGTTTTTT	CSASPGEKLFF
TRBJ2-7	TRBV28	NA	TRBD2	TGTGCCAGCAGCCGGACTTCAGCGGGGACTTACGAGCAGTACTTC	CASSRTSAGTYEQYF
TRBJ2-5	TRBV28	NA	TRBD1	TGTGCCAGCAGCGGACAGGGGAGGGAGACCCAGTACTTC	CASSGQGRETQYF
TRBJ1-2	TRBV7-9	NA	NA	TGTGCCAGCAGCCCCAGGGCGGAACCTAACTATGGCTACACCTTC	CASSPRAEPNYGYTF
TRBJ2-3	TRBV18	NA	NA	TGTGCCAGCTCACCACCTGGTGGTCGTCGGGGCCGGGTCACAGATACGCAGTATTTT	CASSPPGGRRGRVTDTQYF
TRBJ2-1	TRBV5-1	NA	TRBD2	TGCGCCAGCAGCTGGCGAGCGGGAGGGCCTTTCTATGAGCAGTTCTTC	CASSWRAGGPFYEQFF
TRBJ1-2	TRBV28	NA	NA	TGTGCCAGCAGTGGGGATTATGGCTACACCTTC	CASSGDYGYTF
TRBJ1-5	TRBV6-4	NA	TRBD1	TGTGCCAGCAGTGAGCCGGGACAGGGGAGTCAGCCCCAGCATTTT	CASSEPGQGSQPQHF
TRBJ2-1	TRBV7-9	NA	TRBD1	TGTGCCAGCAGCATCGACAGGGGAGGCAATGAGCAGTTCTTC	CASSIDRGGNEQFF
TRBJ2-2	TRBV6-1	NA	NA	TGTGCCAGCAGTGGTGGACGGCCAACCGGGGAGCTGTTTTTT	CASSGGRPTGELFF
TRBJ1-2	TRBV2	few	NA	TGTGCCAGCACGTGGACAGACTATGGCTACACCTTC	CASTWTDYGYTF
TRBJ2-7	TRBV4-2	NA	TRBD2	TGTGCCAGCAGCCAAGGACTAGCGGGAGAGGGCTACGAGCAGTACTTC	CASSQGLAGEGYEQYF
TRBJ2-1	TRBV5-1	NA	NA	TGCGCCAGCACAGCCCAGGACTACAATGAGCAGTTCTTC	CASTAQDYNEQFF
TRBJ1-4	TRBV5-5	NA	TRBD1	TGTGCCAGCAGCTTGCAGGGGGCTAATGAAAAACTGTTTTTT	CASSLQGANEKLFF
TRBJ2-3	TRBV7-8	NA	TRBD2	TGTGCCAGCAGCCTAACTAGCGTCACAGATACGCAGTATTTT	CASSLTSVTDTQYF
TRBJ1-4	TRBV6-5	NA	NA	TGTGCCAGCAGTCCTGACCGGGTCGATGAAAAACTGTTTTTT	CASSPDRVDEKLFF